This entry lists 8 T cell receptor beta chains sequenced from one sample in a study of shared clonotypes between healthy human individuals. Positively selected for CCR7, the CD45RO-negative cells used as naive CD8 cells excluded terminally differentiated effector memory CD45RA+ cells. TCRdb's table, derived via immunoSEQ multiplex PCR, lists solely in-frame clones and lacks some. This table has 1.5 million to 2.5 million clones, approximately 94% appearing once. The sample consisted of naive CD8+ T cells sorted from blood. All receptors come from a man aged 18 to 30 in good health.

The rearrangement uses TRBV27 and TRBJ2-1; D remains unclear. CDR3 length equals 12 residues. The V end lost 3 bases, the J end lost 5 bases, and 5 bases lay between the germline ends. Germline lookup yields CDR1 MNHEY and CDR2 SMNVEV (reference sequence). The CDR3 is CASSFIDNEQFF. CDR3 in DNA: TGTGCCAGCAGTTTCATCGACAATGAGCAGTTCTTC.

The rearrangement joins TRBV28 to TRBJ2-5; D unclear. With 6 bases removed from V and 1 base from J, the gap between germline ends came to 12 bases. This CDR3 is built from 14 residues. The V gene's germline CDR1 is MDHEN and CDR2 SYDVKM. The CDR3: CASSPDRAQETQYF. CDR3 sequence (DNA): TGTGCCAGCAGCCCGGATAGAGCCCAAGAGACCCAGTACTTC.

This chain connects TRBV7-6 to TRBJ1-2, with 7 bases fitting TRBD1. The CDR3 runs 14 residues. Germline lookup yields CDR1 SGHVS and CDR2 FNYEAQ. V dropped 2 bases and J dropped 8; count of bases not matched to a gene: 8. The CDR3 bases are TGTGCCAGCAGCTTATGGGAGGGGGCGGAGGGCTACACCTTC. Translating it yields CASSLWEGAEGYTF.

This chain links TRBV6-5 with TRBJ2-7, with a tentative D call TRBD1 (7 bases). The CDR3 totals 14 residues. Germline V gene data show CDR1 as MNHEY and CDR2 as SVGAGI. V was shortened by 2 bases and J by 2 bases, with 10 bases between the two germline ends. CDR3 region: CASSYAGQPYEQYF. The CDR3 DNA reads TGTGCCAGCAGTTACGCGGGACAGCCCTACGAGCAGTACTTC.

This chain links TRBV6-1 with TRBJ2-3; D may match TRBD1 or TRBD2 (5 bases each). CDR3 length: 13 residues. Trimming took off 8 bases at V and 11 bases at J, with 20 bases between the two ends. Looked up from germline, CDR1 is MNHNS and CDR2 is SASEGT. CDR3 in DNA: TGTGCCAGCTCCGGGACGCATCCTGGGGAGCAGTATTTT. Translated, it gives CASSGTHPGEQYF.

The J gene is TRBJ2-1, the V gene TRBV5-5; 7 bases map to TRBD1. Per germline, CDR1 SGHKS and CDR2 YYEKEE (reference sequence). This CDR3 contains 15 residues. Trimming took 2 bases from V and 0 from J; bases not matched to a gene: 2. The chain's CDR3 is CASSFDRDSYNEQFF. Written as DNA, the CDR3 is TGTGCCAGCAGCTTTGACAGGGACTCCTACAATGAGCAGTTCTTC.

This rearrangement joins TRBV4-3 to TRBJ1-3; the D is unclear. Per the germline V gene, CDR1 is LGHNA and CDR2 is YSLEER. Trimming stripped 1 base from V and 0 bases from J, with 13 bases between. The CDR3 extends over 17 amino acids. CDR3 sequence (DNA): TGCGCCAGCAGCCAAGTTTGGGATATCCGCTCTGGAAACACCATATATTTT. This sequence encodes CASSQVWDIRSGNTIYF.

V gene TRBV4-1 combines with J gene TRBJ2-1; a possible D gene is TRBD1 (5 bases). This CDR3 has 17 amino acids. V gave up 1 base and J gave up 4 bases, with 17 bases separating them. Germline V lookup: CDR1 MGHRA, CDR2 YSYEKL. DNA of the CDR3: TGCGCCAGCAGCCAAGTTATAGGGCAGGGAATATACAATGAGCAGTTCTTC. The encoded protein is CASSQVIGQGIYNEQFF.